This TCR beta chain was obtained from a study of T-cell reconstitution after alpha-beta-depleted transplantation in children. Study-wide findings and caveats: Several hundred expanded graft clones reportedly gave rise to the alpha-beta T cells present about two months after transplant.

Unique molecular identifiers were incorporated during preparation of the TCRbeta library. Each CDR3 protein is one row after TCRdb ran MiXCR on the PCR reads. Here the sample spans over 90,000 distinct CDR3 sequences, roughly 7.2% being singletons. This clonotype was recorded at least ten times. Its antigen is still unknown. CDR3 length: 15 amino acids. Trimming took off 3 bases at V and 2 bases at J, with 12 bases between the two ends. From germline, CDR1 is SGDLS and CDR2 YYNGEE. This clonotype originated in a boy between 2 and 10 years old with acute lymphoblastic leukemia, due to receive a stem cell transplant. The chain has TRBV9 and TRBJ2-1; the D gene is possibly TRBD2 (6 bases). The specimen was PBMCs, collected before TCRalphabeta/CD19-depleted stem cell transplant. The CDR3 region has the DNA TGTGCCAGCAGCGCTACTAGCTGGACCTACAATGAGCAGTTCTTC. Translation gives CASSATSWTYNEQFF.